Presented here are 16 T cell receptor beta chains from one specimen sequenced in a study of CXCR3-negative and CXCR3-positive naive CD8 T cells. Preparation of TRB cDNA libraries relied on 5' RACE carrying UMI labels. From the 5' RACE reads, TCRdb lists one entry per CDR3 protein and no DNA. The sample includes just over 40,000 distinct CDR3 sequences. Input material: naive CXCR3- CD8+ T cells from blood. Subset meaning: CD45RO-CCR7+CD27+CD95- naive CD8+ T cells lacking CXCR3 (TNR3-). Receptors originate from a human donor in good health. Some clones in this sample may be carry-over from other donors' samples.

This rearrangement joins TRBV7-9 to TRBJ2-5; the TCRdb call, TRBD1, lacks DNA for checking. The germline V gene encodes CDR1 SEHNR and CDR2 FQNEAQ (reference sequence). This CDR3 comprises 13 residues. The chain's CDR3 is CASSFGQKETQYF.

The CDR3 region is CASSWPATGPALEQYF. The chain uses TRBV7-8 and TRBJ2-7; the D gene TCRdb calls, TRBD2, cannot be checked with no DNA. From germline, CDR1 is SGHVS and CDR2 FQNEAQ. CDR3 length: 16 amino acids.

V gene TRBV29-1 combines with J gene TRBJ1-1. The V gene's germline CDR1 is SQVTM and CDR2 ANQGSEA. The CDR3 runs to 12 residues. The CDR3 spells CSVGQMNTEAFF.

The chain combines TRBV12-3 or TRBV12-4 with TRBJ1-1; checking the TCRdb D call of TRBD1 is not possible without DNA. This CDR3 has 16 residues. CDR3 amino acids: CASSPRRGTEDTEAFF.

This chain connects TRBV4-2 to TRBJ2-3; TCRdb picks TRBD2, but there is no DNA to check that call. Germline lookup yields CDR1 LGHNA and CDR2 YNFKEQ. The length of the CDR3 is 16 residues. CDR3 residues: CASSQDGLATTDTQYF.

V gene TRBV15 combines with J gene TRBJ1-2; TCRdb lists TRBD1, though no DNA is available to test this call. The CDR3 spans 16 residues. Germline CDR1 reads LNHNV; CDR2 reads YYDKDF (reference sequence). The CDR3 is CATSSGKGRTLYGYTF.

The rearrangement links TRBV6-4 to TRBJ2-1; with no DNA, the TCRdb D assignment of TRBD1 cannot be verified. Germline V CDR1 and CDR2: MRHNA, SNTAGT. This CDR3 contains 11 residues. CDR3 residues: CATTGRNEQFF.

The chain carries TRBV7-9 and TRBJ2-7; as DNA is missing, the TRBD1 call by TCRdb cannot be tested. The CDR3 is 12 residues long. Germline CDR1 SEHNR, CDR2 FQNEAQ (reference sequence). The CDR3 loop is CASSPTGIEQYF.

The chain recombines TRBV12-3 or TRBV12-4 with TRBJ2-3; TCRdb indicates TRBD1, and absent DNA this call remains unverified. The CDR3 runs to 14 residues. The CDR3 sequence: CASSLTGGGDTQYF.

This chain's CDR3 is CASSTTYRGTYEQYF. The rearrangement links TRBV7-9 to TRBJ2-7; TCRdb designates TRBD1, a call that cannot be tested without DNA. The CDR3 has 15 amino acids. Germline V lookup: CDR1 SEHNR, CDR2 FQNEAQ (reference sequence).

The rearrangement uses TRBV9 and TRBJ2-2; absent DNA, TCRdb's TRBD1 call cannot be checked. From germline, CDR1 is SGDLS and CDR2 YYNGEE. The CDR3 loop spans 14 amino acids. This CDR3 is CASSPGRVFGELFF.

This clonotype registers medium-sized by frequency. CDR3 sequence: CASSHQNQGRIEAFF. The V call is TRBV4-2, the J call TRBJ1-1; there is no DNA to check the TCRdb D call of TRBD1. Germline assignment: CDR1 LGHNA and CDR2 YNFKEQ. The CDR3 sequence is 15 residues long.

The chain combines TRBV7-2 with TRBJ2-7. The CDR3 totals 12 residues. From germline, CDR1 is SGHTA and CDR2 FQGNSA. CDR3 protein: CASSFTIYEQYF.

The CDR3 region is CASSQEGGDNSPLHF. This chain links TRBV4-2 with TRBJ1-6; TCRdb's D call, TRBD1, is unchecked because there is no DNA. Germline V CDR1 and CDR2: LGHNA, YNFKEQ. This CDR3 has 15 amino acids.

This clonotype shows up as medium-sized by frequency. V is TRBV12-3 or TRBV12-4 and J is TRBJ2-7; no DNA is available, so the TRBD2 call from TCRdb remains unchecked. CDR3 length equals 15 residues. The CDR3 protein is CASSLTSGGLYEQYF.

This clonotype is classed as medium-sized (0.01 to 0.1%) by frequency. The chain recombines TRBV28 with TRBJ2-7; TCRdb designates TRBD1, a call that cannot be tested without DNA. CDR1 is MDHEN, CDR2 SYDVKM, per germline. The CDR3 has 15 residues. The CDR3 spells CASILSLGNVYEQYF. The full variable domain, its missing parts supplied by reference TRBV28 and TRBJ2-7, is DVKVTQSSRYLVKRTGEKVFLECVQDMDHENMFWYRQDPGLGLRLIYFSYDVKMKEKGDIPEGYSVSREKKERFSLILESASTNQTSMYLCASILSLGNVYEQYFGPGTRLTVT.